The 4 T cell receptor beta chains below come from one sample, sequenced in a study of Ad26.COV2.S vaccination and SARS-CoV-2 variants. Only in-frame clones appear in the TCRdb table, and some are missing; sequencing was by immunoSEQ multiplex PCR. Found here are hundreds of thousands of clones, about 90% of them singletons; the top ten hold about 3.6%. Treatment in this sample: about 20 received Ad26.COV2.S at low or high dose, single or two shots; five or six received placebo; per-sample allocation not given. After the first vaccine or placebo injection, samples were drawn on day 63. Sequencing was performed on peripheral blood, taken in a trial of Ad26.COV2.S vaccine versus placebo. These receptors were taken from a person between 18 and 60 years old who received the Ad26.COV2.S COVID-19 vaccine or a placebo.

The V gene is TRBV6-5, the J gene TRBJ1-2; 8 positions agree with TRBD1. In germline, CDR1 is MNHEY, CDR2 SVGAGI. The J segment lost 6 bases and the V segment lost 9 bases, leaving 9 bases of the junction unmatched. The CDR3 consists of 13 residues. In DNA form, the CDR3 reads TGTGCCAGGGGGGACAGGCGAATTAATGGCTACACCTTC. Encoded protein: CARGDRRINGYTF.

The chain uses TRBV7-2 and TRBJ1-1; D unresolved. V was shortened by 1 base and J by 3 bases, with 12 bases between the two germline ends. The CDR3 length is 15 residues. Germline CDR1 SGHTA, CDR2 FQGNSA. DNA of the CDR3: TGTGCCAGCAGCTTAGAGCGGGGAACGGACACTGAAGCTTTCTTT. It specifies CASSLERGTDTEAFF.

V and J are TRBV30 and TRBJ1-4, with no clear D. The germline V and J ends were trimmed by 0 bases and 0 bases, with 8 bases remaining between them. From germline, CDR1 is GTSNPN and CDR2 SVGIG (reference sequence). The CDR3 covers 15 residues. CDR3 loop: CAWSVRGTTNEKLFF. For the CDR3, the DNA is TGTGCCTGGAGTGTACGAGGAACAACTAATGAAAAACTGTTTTTT.

A single count supports this clone. In nucleotides, the CDR3 is TGTGCCAGCAGTTATAATAGGGGGACTGAAGCTTTCTTT. Translating gives CASSYNRGTEAFF. This chain connects TRBV6-5 to TRBJ1-1; the D gene is possibly TRBD1 (6 bases). Germline V gene sequence: CDR1 MNHEY, CDR2 SVGAGI. V was cut by 3 bases and J by 5 bases, with 10 bases left in between. The CDR3 has 13 residues.